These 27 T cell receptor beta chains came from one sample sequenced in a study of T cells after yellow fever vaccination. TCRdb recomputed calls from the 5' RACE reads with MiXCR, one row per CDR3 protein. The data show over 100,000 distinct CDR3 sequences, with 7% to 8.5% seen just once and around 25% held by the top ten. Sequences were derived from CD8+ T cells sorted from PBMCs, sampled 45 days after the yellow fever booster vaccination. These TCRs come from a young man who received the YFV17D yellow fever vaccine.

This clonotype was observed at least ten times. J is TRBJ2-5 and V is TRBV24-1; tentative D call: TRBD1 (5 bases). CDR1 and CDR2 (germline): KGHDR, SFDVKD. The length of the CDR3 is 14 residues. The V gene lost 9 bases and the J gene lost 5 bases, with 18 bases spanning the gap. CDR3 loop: CATLTRAVWETQYF. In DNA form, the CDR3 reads TGTGCCACCTTAACCAGGGCAGTTTGGGAGACCCAGTACTTC.

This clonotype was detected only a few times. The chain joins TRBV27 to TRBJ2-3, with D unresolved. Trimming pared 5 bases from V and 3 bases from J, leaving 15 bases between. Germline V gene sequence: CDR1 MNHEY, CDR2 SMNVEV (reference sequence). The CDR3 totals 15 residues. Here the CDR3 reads CASSPWGFGTDTQYF. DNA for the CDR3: TGTGCCAGCAGTCCGTGGGGATTCGGGACAGATACGCAGTATTTT.

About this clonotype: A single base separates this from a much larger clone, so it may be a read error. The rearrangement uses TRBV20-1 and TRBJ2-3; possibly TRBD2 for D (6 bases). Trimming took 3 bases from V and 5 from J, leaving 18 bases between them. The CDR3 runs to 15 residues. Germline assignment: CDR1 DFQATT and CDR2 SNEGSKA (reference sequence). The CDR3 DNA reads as TGCAGTGCTAGGGGGTATATCGGGAGTTTAGATACGCAGTATTTT. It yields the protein CSARGYIGSLDTQYF.

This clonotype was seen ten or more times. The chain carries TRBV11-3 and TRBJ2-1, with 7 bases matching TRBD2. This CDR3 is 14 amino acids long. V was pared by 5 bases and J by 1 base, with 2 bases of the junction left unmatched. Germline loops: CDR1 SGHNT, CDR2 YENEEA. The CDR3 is CASSPAGSYNEQFF. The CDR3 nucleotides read TGTGCCAGCAGCCCAGCGGGGTCCTACAATGAGCAGTTCTTC.

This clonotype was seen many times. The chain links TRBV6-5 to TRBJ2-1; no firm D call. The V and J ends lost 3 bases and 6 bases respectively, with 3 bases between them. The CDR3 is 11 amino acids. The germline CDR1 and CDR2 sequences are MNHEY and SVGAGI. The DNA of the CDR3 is TGTGCCAGCAGTTATAGCAATGAGCAGTTCTTC. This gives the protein CASSYSNEQFF.

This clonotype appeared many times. CDR3 DNA sequence: TGTGCCAGCAGTTACTGGCTACCCCCCGACACCGGGGAGCTGTTTTTT. The encoded protein is CASSYWLPPDTGELFF. The J gene is TRBJ2-2, the V gene TRBV6-5; D uncertain. V was cut by 1 base and J by 3 bases, with 12 bases left in between. The germline gives CDR1 MNHEY, CDR2 SVGAGI. CDR3 size: 16 residues.

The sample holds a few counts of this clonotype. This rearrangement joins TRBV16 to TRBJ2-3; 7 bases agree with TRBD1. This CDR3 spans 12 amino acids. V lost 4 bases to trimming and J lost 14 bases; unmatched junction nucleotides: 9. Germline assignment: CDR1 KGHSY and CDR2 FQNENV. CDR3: CASSLRPDRPYF. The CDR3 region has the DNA TGTGCCAGCAGCCTTCGCCCGGACAGGCCGTATTTT.

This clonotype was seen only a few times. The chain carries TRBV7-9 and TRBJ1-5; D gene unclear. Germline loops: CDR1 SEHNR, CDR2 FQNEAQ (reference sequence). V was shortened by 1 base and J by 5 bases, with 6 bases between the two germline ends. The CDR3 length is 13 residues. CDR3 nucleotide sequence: TGTGCCAGCAGCTTAGACCGCTATCAGCCCCAGCATTTT. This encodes CASSLDRYQPQHF.

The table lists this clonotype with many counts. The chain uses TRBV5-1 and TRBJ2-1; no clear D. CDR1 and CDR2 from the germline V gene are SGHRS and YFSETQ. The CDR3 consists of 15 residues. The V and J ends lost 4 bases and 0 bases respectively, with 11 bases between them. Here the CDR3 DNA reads TGCGCCAGCAGCACCTCTTTGAGCTCCTACAATGAGCAGTTCTTC. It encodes CASSTSLSSYNEQFF.

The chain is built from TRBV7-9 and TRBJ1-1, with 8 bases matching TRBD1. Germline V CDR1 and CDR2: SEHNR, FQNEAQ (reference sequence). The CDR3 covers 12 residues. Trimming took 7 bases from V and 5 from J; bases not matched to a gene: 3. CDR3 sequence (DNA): TGTGCCAGCAACAGGGGGAAAACTGAAGCTTTCTTT. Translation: CASNRGKTEAFF.

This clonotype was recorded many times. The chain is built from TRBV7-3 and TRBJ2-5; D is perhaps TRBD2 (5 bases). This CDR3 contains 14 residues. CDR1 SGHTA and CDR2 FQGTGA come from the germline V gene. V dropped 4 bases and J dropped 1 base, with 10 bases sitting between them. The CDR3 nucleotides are TGTGCCAGCAGCTCCGCGGAGGCCCAAGAGACCCAGTACTTC. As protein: CASSSAEAQETQYF.

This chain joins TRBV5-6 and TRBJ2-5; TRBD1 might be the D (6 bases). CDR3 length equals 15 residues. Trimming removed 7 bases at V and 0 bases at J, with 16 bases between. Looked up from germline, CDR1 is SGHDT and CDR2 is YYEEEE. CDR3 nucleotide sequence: TGTGCCAGCGGCCCCCGGGACACCTACCAAGAGACCCAGTACTTC. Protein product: CASGPRDTYQETQYF.

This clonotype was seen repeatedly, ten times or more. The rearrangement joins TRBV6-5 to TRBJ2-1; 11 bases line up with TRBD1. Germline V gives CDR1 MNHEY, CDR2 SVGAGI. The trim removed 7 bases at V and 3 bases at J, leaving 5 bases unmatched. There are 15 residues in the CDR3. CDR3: CASTSGTGGYNEQFF. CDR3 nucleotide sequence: TGTGCCAGCACCTCCGGGACAGGGGGCTACAATGAGCAGTTCTTC.

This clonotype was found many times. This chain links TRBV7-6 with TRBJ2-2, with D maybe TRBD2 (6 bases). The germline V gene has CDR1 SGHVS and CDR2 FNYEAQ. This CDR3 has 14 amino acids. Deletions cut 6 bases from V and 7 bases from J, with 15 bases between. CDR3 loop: CASRRLEGNGELFF. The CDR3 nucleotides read TGTGCCAGCAGACGACTAGAAGGAAACGGGGAGCTGTTTTTT.

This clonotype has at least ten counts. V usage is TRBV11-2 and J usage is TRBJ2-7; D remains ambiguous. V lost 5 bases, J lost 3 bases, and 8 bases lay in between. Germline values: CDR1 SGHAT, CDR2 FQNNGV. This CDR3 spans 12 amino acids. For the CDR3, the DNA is TGTGCCAGCAGCCCCTCCGTCTACGAGCAGTACTTC. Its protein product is CASSPSVYEQYF.

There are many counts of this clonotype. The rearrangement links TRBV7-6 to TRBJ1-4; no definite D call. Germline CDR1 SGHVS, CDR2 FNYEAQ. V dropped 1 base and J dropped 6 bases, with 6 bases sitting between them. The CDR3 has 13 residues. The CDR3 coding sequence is TGTGCCAGCAGCTTAGATGGGGATGAAAAACTGTTTTTT. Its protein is CASSLDGDEKLFF.

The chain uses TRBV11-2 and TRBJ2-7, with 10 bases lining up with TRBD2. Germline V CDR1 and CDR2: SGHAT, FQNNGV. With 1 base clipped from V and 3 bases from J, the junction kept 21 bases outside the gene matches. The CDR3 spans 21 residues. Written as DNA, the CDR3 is TGTGCCAGCAGCTTAGGTGGTTCGGCGCTAGCGGGAGAATTGGGCGGCTACGAGCAGTACTTC. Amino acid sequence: CASSLGGSALAGELGGYEQYF.

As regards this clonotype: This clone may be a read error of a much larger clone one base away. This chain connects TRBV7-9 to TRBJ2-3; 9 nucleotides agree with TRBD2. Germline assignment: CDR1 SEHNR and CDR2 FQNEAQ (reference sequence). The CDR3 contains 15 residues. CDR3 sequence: CASSLGLALTGTQYF. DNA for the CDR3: TGTGCCAGCAGCTTGGGACTAGCACTCACAGGTACGCAGTATTTT.

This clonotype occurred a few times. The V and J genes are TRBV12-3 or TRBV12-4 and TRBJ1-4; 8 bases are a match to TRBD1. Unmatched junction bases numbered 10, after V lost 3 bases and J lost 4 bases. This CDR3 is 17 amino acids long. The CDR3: CASSFIPGQGNNEKLFF. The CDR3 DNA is TGTGCCAGCAGTTTCATACCAGGACAGGGAAATAATGAAAAACTGTTTTTT.

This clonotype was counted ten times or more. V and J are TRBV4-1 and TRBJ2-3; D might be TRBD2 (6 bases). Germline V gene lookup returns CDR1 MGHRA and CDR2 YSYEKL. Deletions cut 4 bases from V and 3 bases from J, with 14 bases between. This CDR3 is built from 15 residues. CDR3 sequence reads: CASSLMAGGTDTQYF. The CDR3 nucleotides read TGCGCCAGCAGCCTCATGGCCGGGGGAACAGATACGCAGTATTTT.

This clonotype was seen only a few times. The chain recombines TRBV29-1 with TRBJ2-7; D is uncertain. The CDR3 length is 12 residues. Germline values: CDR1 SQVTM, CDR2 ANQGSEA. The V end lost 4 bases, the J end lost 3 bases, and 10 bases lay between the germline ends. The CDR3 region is CSVGPEVYEQYF. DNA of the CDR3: TGCAGCGTTGGACCAGAAGTCTACGAGCAGTACTTC.

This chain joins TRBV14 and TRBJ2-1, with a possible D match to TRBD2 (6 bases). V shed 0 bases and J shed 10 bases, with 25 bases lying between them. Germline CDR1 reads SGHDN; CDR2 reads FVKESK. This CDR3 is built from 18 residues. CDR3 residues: CASSQDRGGGVYPSEQFF. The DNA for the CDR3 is TGTGCCAGCAGCCAAGATAGGGGAGGAGGCGTTTACCCGTCCGAGCAGTTCTTC.

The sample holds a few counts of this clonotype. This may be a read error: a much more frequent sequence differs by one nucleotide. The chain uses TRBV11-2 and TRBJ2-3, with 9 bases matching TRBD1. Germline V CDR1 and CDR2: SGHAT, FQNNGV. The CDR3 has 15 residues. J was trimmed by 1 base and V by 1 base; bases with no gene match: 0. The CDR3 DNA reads TGTGCCAGCAGCTTAGGGACAGGGGGCACAGATACGCAGTATTTT. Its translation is CASSLGTGGTDTQYF.

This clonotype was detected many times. The CDR3 protein is CASSIGRNWAIYF. DNA for the CDR3: TGTGCCAGCAGTATCGGACGGAATTGGGCCATATATTTT. The chain couples TRBV27 to TRBJ1-3; D not resolved. Trimming cost V 5 bases and J 11 bases, with 16 bases left between them. The CDR3 is 13 residues long. CDR1 MNHEY and CDR2 SMNVEV come from the germline V gene (reference sequence).

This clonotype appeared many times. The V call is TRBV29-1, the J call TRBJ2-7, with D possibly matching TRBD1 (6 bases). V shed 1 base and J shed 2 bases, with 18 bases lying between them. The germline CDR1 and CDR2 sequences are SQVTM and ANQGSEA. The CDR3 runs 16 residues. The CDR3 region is CSVEGWPGATAYEQYF. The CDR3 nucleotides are TGCAGCGTTGAAGGGTGGCCAGGGGCGACCGCCTACGAGCAGTACTTC.

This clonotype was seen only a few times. This CDR3 reads CASSQDLPGLVPDTQYF. The CDR3 DNA sequence: TGCGCCAGCAGCCAAGATCTTCCGGGACTAGTACCAGATACGCAGTATTTT. The chain employs TRBV4-3 and TRBJ2-3, with 8 bases aligning to TRBD2. The CDR3 is 17 amino acids. From germline, CDR1 is LGHNA and CDR2 YSLEER. The ends lost 0 bases at V and 4 bases at J; junction bases unmatched: 9.

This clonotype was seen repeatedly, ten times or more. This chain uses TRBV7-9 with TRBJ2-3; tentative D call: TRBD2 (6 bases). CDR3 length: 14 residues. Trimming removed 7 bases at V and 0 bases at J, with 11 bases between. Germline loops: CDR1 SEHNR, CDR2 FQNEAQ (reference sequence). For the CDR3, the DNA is TGTGCCAGCAAACTAAGCGGGAGCACAGATACGCAGTATTTT. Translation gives CASKLSGSTDTQYF.